Each of the 16 T cell receptor beta chains below was sequenced from the same sample in a study of cytomegalovirus exposure and HLA in healthy donors. PCR primers comprised 60 Vbeta and 13 Jbeta primers. Here immunoSEQ multiplex PCR was the method, and the copy in TCRdb shows in-frame clones only, minus some. The table includes approximately 200,000 clones, 65% to 80% detected once. The material sequenced was PBMCs. The source is a girl aged 2 to 10 in good health and CMV-seronegative.

The chain carries TRBV5-1 and TRBJ1-6; 7 bases line up with TRBD1. V shed 5 bases, J shed 6 bases, and the junction held 8 bases outside the gene matches. CDR3 size: 15 residues. Germline V CDR1 and CDR2: SGHRS, YFSETQ. This CDR3 is CASRSGQAVNSPLHF. CDR3 sequence (DNA): TGCGCCAGCAGATCCGGACAGGCCGTTAATTCACCCCTCCACTTT. Variable domain in full (rest from reference TRBV5-1 and TRBJ1-6): KAGVTQTPRYLIKTRGQQVTLSCSPISGHRSVSWYQQTPGQGLQFLFEYFSETQRNKGNFPGRFSGRQFSNSRSEMNVSTLELGDSALYLCASRSGQAVNSPLHFGNGTRLTVT.

The chain links TRBV11-1 to TRBJ2-3; 8 bases align to TRBD2. The CDR3 covers 16 residues. Germline CDR1 SGHAT, CDR2 FQDESV (reference sequence). Losses at the gene ends were 6 bases for V and 4 bases for J; bases not matched to a gene: 12. The CDR3 protein is CASSWGRREEADTQYF. The CDR3 DNA follows: TGTGCCAGCAGTTGGGGAAGGCGGGAGGAAGCAGATACGCAGTATTTT.

This clone has only a few counts. The chain has TRBV10-3 and TRBJ2-5; possible D gene TRBD2, 5 bases. The J call could be wrong; TRBJ2-7 is a better fit for the DNA end. The V gene's germline CDR1 is ENHRY and CDR2 SYGVKD. The CDR3 is 13 amino acids. The CDR3 protein is CATADGNSYEQYF. In nucleotides, the CDR3 is TGTGCCACAGCGGACGGGAACTCCTACGAGCAGTACTTC.

V is TRBV19 and J is TRBJ2-5; 7 nucleotides agree with TRBD2. V lost 6 bases, J lost 5 bases, and 6 bases stayed unmatched. This CDR3 is built from 13 residues. The germline V gene has CDR1 LNHDA and CDR2 SQIVND (reference sequence). DNA for the CDR3: TGTGCCAGTAGGGGACTATTTTCGGAGACCCAGTACTTC. This codes for CASRGLFSETQYF.

The genes are TRBV5-5 and TRBJ1-1, with a weak D call TRBD1 (5 bases). The V and J ends lost 0 bases and 11 bases respectively, with 17 bases between them. The CDR3 contains 14 residues. Germline values: CDR1 SGHKS, CDR2 YYEKEE (reference sequence). CDR3 sequence: CASSLVGRVNGAFF. CDR3 bases: TGTGCCAGCAGCTTGGTAGGCAGGGTGAATGGGGCTTTCTTT. The full variable domain, completed using reference TRBV5-5 and TRBJ1-1, is DAGVTQSPTHLIKTRGQQVTLRCSPISGHKSVSWYQQVLGQGPQFIFQYYEKEERGRGNFPDRFSARQFPNYSSELNVNALLLGDSALYLCASSLVGRVNGAFFGQGTRLTVV.

This chain connects TRBV7-9 to TRBJ2-5; 12 positions agree with TRBD2. From germline, CDR1 is SEHNR and CDR2 FQNEAQ (reference sequence). V dropped 5 bases and J dropped 3; count of bases not matched to a gene: 10. This CDR3 has 17 amino acids. The CDR3 nucleotides are TGTGCCAGCAGCCCTAGACTAGCGGGGGACCTTAAAGAGACCCAGTACTTC. It yields the protein CASSPRLAGDLKETQYF.

The chain links TRBV2 to TRBJ2-5; D is unresolved. Germline lookup yields CDR1 SNHLY and CDR2 FYNNEI. Trimming cost V 3 bases and J 4 bases, with 12 bases left between them. This CDR3 is built from 14 residues. The CDR3 loop is CASSDHLPIETQYF. The CDR3, as DNA: TGTGCCAGCAGTGATCATTTACCTATAGAGACCCAGTACTTC. The full variable domain, rest sourced from reference TRBV2 and TRBJ2-5, is EPEVTQTPSHQVTQMGQEVILRCVPISNHLYFYWYRQILGQKVEFLVSFYNNEISEKSEIFDDQFSVERPDGSNFTLKIRSTKLEDSAMYFCASSDHLPIETQYFGPGTRLLVL.

The chain recombines TRBV9 with TRBJ2-7; a possible D gene is TRBD1 (5 bases). Between the trimmed V and J ends, which lost 0 bases and 6 bases, there was a span of 10 bases. Germline values: CDR1 SGDLS, CDR2 YYNGEE. The CDR3 totals 13 residues. This chain's CDR3 is CASSVEGQGEQYF. The CDR3 coding sequence is TGTGCCAGCAGCGTAGAGGGGCAGGGCGAGCAGTACTTC.

DNA of the CDR3: TGTGCCAGCAGCCTAGTCCCCGGACAGGGGACATATGGCTACACCTTC. This translates into CASSLVPGQGTYGYTF. This chain connects TRBV27 to TRBJ1-2, with 9 bases matching TRBD1. The germline V gene has CDR1 MNHEY and CDR2 SMNVEV (reference sequence). The V gene end was trimmed by 6 bases and the J gene end by 5 bases; junction bases not matched to a gene: 13. This CDR3 region has 16 residues.

V and J are TRBV6-8 and TRBJ1-6, with D perhaps matching TRBD1 (5 bases). Between the trimmed V and J ends, which lost 1 base and 8 bases, there was a span of 9 bases. Per germline, CDR1 MNHGY and CDR2 SAAAGT. The CDR3 loop spans 14 amino acids. CDR3 region: CASSYLWGDSPLHF. CDR3 DNA sequence: TGTGCCAGCAGTTACTTGTGGGGGGATTCACCCCTCCACTTT.

The chain employs TRBV2 and TRBJ1-2; 9 nucleotides line up with TRBD1. With V trimmed by 6 bases and J by 4 bases, 3 bases remained unmatched. The germline CDR1 and CDR2 sequences are SNHLY and FYNNEI. This CDR3 spans 13 amino acids. In DNA form, the CDR3 reads TGTGCCAGCAGACACAGGGGGCTCTATGGCTACACCTTC. Protein sequence: CASRHRGLYGYTF.

The J gene is TRBJ2-7, the V gene TRBV27; TRBD2 aligns across 7 bases. The V gene's germline CDR1 is MNHEY and CDR2 SMNVEV (reference sequence). The CDR3 sequence is 16 residues long. After removal of 2 bases from V and 5 bases from J, the junction contained 12 bases not matched to a gene. The CDR3 DNA reads TGTGCCAGCAGTTTAACCCCGTTGCGGGAGCTACACGAGCAGTACTTC. Translation gives CASSLTPLRELHEQYF.

The chain carries TRBV5-4 and TRBJ1-3; a possible D gene is TRBD1 (5 bases). The germline V gene encodes CDR1 SGHNT and CDR2 YYREEE (reference sequence). This CDR3 is built from 19 residues. The germline V and J ends were trimmed by 2 bases and 0 bases, with 21 bases remaining between them. CDR3 sequence (DNA): TGTGCCAGCAGCTTATGGGGGACTTGGGCCCTTTACTCTGGAAACACCATATATTTT. Translating it yields CASSLWGTWALYSGNTIYF.

The V call is TRBV6-1, the J call TRBJ2-1; tentative D call: TRBD1 (5 bases). Germline V CDR1 and CDR2: MNHNS, SASEGT. The V end lost 4 bases, the J end lost 8 bases, and 12 bases lay between the germline ends. CDR3 size: 13 residues. As DNA, the CDR3 is TGTGCCAGCAGTGTCCAACAGGCGGATGAGCAGTTCTTC. This translates into CASSVQQADEQFF.

The J gene is TRBJ2-5, the V gene TRBV5-1; no clear D. The CDR3 has 16 amino acids. Germline loops: CDR1 SGHRS, CDR2 YFSETQ. Trimming cost V 6 bases and J 1 base, with 19 bases left between them. The CDR3 is CASTSKERLLQETQYF. In nucleotides, the CDR3 is TGCGCCAGCACCTCAAAAGAGAGACTGCTCCAAGAGACCCAGTACTTC.

This chain uses TRBV7-9 with TRBJ1-2, with D uncertain. V gave up 1 base and J gave up 4 bases, with 16 bases separating them. CDR1 is SEHNR and CDR2 is FQNEAQ in the germline V gene (reference sequence). CDR3 length equals 16 residues. The CDR3 nucleotides read TGTGCCAGCAGCTTAGATAGTACAGAAACTAGCTATGGCTACACCTTC. This sequence encodes CASSLDSTETSYGYTF.